Reported below is one T cell receptor (beta chain). The sample is drawn from a study of blood T cell repertoires in COVID-19. Study context: Material from acute and convalescent COVID-19 was sourced from the United States, Italy and Spain. T cells, B-cell-depleted T cells, or PBMCs supplied cDNA or gDNA.

In germline, CDR1 is SNHLY, CDR2 FYNNEI. This CDR3 has 15 amino acids. V trimming: 11 bases; J trimming: 4 bases; junction bases outside the gene matches: 14. Here immunoSEQ multiplex PCR was the method, and the copy in TCRdb shows in-frame clones only, minus some. Of about 400,000 clones in the sample, approximately 91% were seen once. The cohort comprised adults aged 18 to 89 years residing in 20 to 30 US areas. Material: PBMCs or T cells enriched from blood (not recorded which). This TCR derives from a woman between 35 and 50 years old with acute COVID-19. V gene TRBV2 combines with J gene TRBJ2-5; 9 bases are a match to TRBD1. The chain's CDR3 is CAGSGTGRVGETQYF. The CDR3 DNA reads as TGTGCCGGGAGCGGGACAGGGCGGGTAGGAGAGACCCAGTACTTC.